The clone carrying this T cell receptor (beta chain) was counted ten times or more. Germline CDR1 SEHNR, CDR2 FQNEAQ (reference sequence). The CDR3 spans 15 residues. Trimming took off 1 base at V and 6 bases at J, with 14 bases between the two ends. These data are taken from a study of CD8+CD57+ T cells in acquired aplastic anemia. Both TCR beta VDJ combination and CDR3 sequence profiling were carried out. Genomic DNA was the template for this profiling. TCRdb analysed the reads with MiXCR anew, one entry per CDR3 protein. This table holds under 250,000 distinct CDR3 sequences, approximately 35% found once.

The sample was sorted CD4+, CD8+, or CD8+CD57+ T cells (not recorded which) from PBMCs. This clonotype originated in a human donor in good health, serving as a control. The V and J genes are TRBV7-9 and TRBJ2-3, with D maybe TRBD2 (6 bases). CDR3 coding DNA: TGTGCCAGCAGCTTAGTTGGGGAGGCTACTGATACGCAGTATTTT. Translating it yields CASSLVGEATDTQYF.